This entry lists 28 T cell receptor beta chains sequenced from one sample in a study of T cells in Graves' hyperthyroidism and ophthalmopathy. Amplified TCR beta CDR3 regions derived from RNA transcripts. TCR CDR3 regions were first amplified by RT-PCR with HTBI primers. TCRdb re-derived calls from the multiplex PCR reads in MiXCR, one entry per CDR3 protein. The data contain roughly 570,000 distinct CDR3 sequences, 35% to 55% of them singletons. Sequencing input: peripheral blood or thyroid tissue (not recorded which). Receptor source: a woman between 18 and 29 years old with Graves' hyperthyroidism.

CDR3 DNA: TGCAGCGTTGGGGGGGGCGTGAGCACTGAAGCTTTCTTT. This sequence encodes CSVGGGVSTEAFF. J is TRBJ1-1 and V is TRBV29-1; perhaps TRBD1 as D (6 bases). Deletions cut 4 bases from V and 4 bases from J, with 13 bases between. Germline CDR1 SQVTM, CDR2 ANQGSEA. The CDR3 contains 13 residues.

This clonotype was seen at least ten times. The V and J genes are TRBV6-6 and TRBJ1-3, with TRBD1 identical over 10 bases. Germline V gene sequence: CDR1 MNHNY, CDR2 SVGAGI (reference sequence). The length of the CDR3 is 17 residues. J gave up 3 bases and V 5 bases, and 10 bases lay outside the gene matches. CDR3 sequence (DNA): TGTGCCAGCAGTCAAGTTGGTGGACAGGGGGGTGGAAACACCATATATTTT. This codes for CASSQVGGQGGGNTIYF.

The gene calls are TRBV7-2 and TRBJ2-7, with D unresolved. This CDR3 region has 13 residues. CDR1 and CDR2 (germline): SGHTA, FQGNSA. V was pared by 3 bases and J by 7 bases, with 13 bases between. CDR3 region: CASSFSLNNEQYF. DNA for the CDR3: TGTGCCAGCAGCTTTTCCTTAAACAATGAGCAGTACTTC.

At least ten counts were recorded for this clonotype. The chain carries TRBV2 and TRBJ1-5, with D unresolved. There are 14 residues in the CDR3. Germline V gene sequence: CDR1 SNHLY, CDR2 FYNNEI. Trimming shortened V by 6 bases and J by 0 bases, and 9 bases separated the two germline ends. This CDR3 reads CASRTGYSNQPQHF. CDR3 bases: TGTGCCAGCAGGACGGGGTATAGCAATCAGCCCCAGCATTTT.

V is TRBV19 and J is TRBJ1-6; TRBD1 agrees at 9 bases. The CDR3 totals 15 residues. Per germline, CDR1 LNHDA and CDR2 SQIVND (reference sequence). With V trimmed by 9 bases and J by 8 bases, 11 bases remained unmatched. CDR3 amino acids: CASGPGQGGDSPLHF. In DNA, the CDR3 is TGTGCCAGCGGTCCGGGACAGGGTGGGGATTCACCCCTCCACTTT.

The chain has TRBV10-3 and TRBJ2-7, with a weak D call TRBD1 (6 bases). CDR3 length equals 13 residues. The V gene lost 3 bases and the J gene lost 2 bases, with 8 bases spanning the gap. The V gene's germline CDR1 is ENHRY and CDR2 SYGVKD. In DNA form, the CDR3 reads TGTGCCATCAGTGACCGGGACACCTACGAGCAGTACTTC. As protein: CAISDRDTYEQYF.

A remark on this clonotype: Germline and junction disagree at one end, which may indicate a read error. The genes are TRBV29-1 and TRBJ2-7; tentative D call: TRBD1 (6 bases). This CDR3 spans 13 amino acids. Germline lookup yields CDR1 SQVTM and CDR2 ANQGSEA. This chain's CDR3 is CSVVPQGTYGQYF. CDR3 bases: TGCAGCGTTGTTCCGCAGGGGACCTACGGGCAGTACTTC.

J is TRBJ1-5 and V is TRBV19; 7 bases agree with TRBD1. The CDR3 is made up of 16 amino acids. V shed 4 bases, J shed 1 base, and the junction held 7 bases outside the gene matches. The germline V gene has CDR1 LNHDA and CDR2 SQIVND (reference sequence). The CDR3 is CASSNIRQGSNQPQHF. Here the CDR3 DNA reads TGTGCCAGTAGTAACATTCGACAGGGAAGCAATCAGCCCCAGCATTTT. The full variable domain, rest sourced from reference TRBV19 and TRBJ1-5, is DGGITQSPKYLFRKEGQNVTLSCEQNLNHDAMYWYRQDPGQGLRLIYYSQIVNDFQKGDIAEGYSVSREKKESFPLTVTSAQKNPTAFYLCASSNIRQGSNQPQHFGDGTRLSIL.

This clonotype was counted only a few times. The rearrangement joins TRBV7-9 to TRBJ1-1, with D possibly matching TRBD1 (6 bases). This CDR3 region has 16 residues. The V end was cut by 5 bases, the J end by 7 bases, with 23 bases between. Germline V gene data show CDR1 as SEHNR and CDR2 as FQNEAQ (reference sequence). CDR3 coding DNA: TGTGCCAGCAGCCCCCCGCTGGGGGCCACTCGGGGTGAAGCTTTCTTT. Amino acids: CASSPPLGATRGEAFF.

V is TRBV2 and J is TRBJ2-7, with 12 bases aligning to TRBD2. Germline values: CDR1 SNHLY, CDR2 FYNNEI. The CDR3 length is 15 residues. Here the CDR3 DNA reads TGTGCTACTAGCAGTGATGGACTAGCGGGACTTGAGCAGTACTTC. It codes for CATSSDGLAGLEQYF.

The rearrangement uses TRBV9 and TRBJ2-1; D perhaps matches TRBD1 (5 bases). The germline V gene has CDR1 SGDLS and CDR2 YYNGEE. The CDR3 is made up of 11 amino acids. With 4 bases removed from V and 10 bases from J, the gap between germline ends came to 9 bases. CDR3 sequence reads: CASSRQGEQFF. Written as DNA, the CDR3 is TGTGCCAGCAGCAGGCAGGGCGAGCAGTTCTTC.

The chain employs TRBV7-9 and TRBJ1-1, with 9 bases fitting TRBD2. Matching the DNA end better, TRBJ2-1 makes the J call doubtful. The germline CDR1 and CDR2 sequences are SEHNR and FQNEAQ (reference sequence). CDR3 length equals 15 residues. CDR3 amino acids: CASSSSGTVNNEQFF. The CDR3 DNA sequence: TGTGCCAGCAGTTCTAGCGGGACGGTAAACAATGAGCAGTTCTTC.

This clonotype was recorded at least ten times. V usage is TRBV19 and J usage is TRBJ1-2; tentative D call: TRBD1 (6 bases). The CDR3 contains 13 residues. The ends were cut back, 5 bases at V and 7 bases at J, with 14 bases in the middle. Germline V gene lookup returns CDR1 LNHDA and CDR2 SQIVND (reference sequence). The CDR3 loop is CASSLSQGTGYTF. CDR3 sequence (DNA): TGTGCCAGTAGTCTCTCACAGGGAACTGGCTACACCTTC.

The CDR3 spells CASSVAGVGYGYTF. The CDR3 nucleotides read TGTGCCAGCAGCGTAGCTGGGGTGGGGTATGGCTACACCTTC. The chain has TRBV9 and TRBJ1-2; D uncertain. CDR1 is SGDLS, CDR2 YYNGEE, per germline. The V and J ends lost 0 bases and 5 bases respectively, with 11 bases between them. This CDR3 has 14 amino acids.

This clonotype was observed a handful of times. A single base separates this from a much larger clone, so it may be a read error. The rearrangement joins TRBV20-1 to TRBJ1-1; TRBD1 is a possible D gene (5 bases). This CDR3 contains 14 residues. Germline CDR1 DFQATT, CDR2 SNEGSKA (reference sequence). V lost 4 bases and J 4 bases, leaving 16 bases between the germline ends. As DNA, the CDR3 is TGCAGTGCTAAAGTTGGGGGGGGAGGCACTGAAGCTTTCTTT. Translating it yields CSAKVGGGGTEAFF.

The V call is TRBV2, the J call TRBJ2-7, with 11 bases aligning to TRBD1. Per germline, CDR1 SNHLY and CDR2 FYNNEI. This CDR3 spans 14 amino acids. V shed 7 bases and J 6 bases; nucleotides not matched to a gene: 8. The CDR3 is CASTRGGTGGEQYF. The DNA of the CDR3 is TGTGCCAGCACCCGGGGCGGGACAGGGGGCGAGCAGTACTTC.

This clonotype was seen a handful of times. This may come from a read error, since a much larger clone is one base off. The chain employs TRBV19 and TRBJ2-7; perhaps TRBD1 as D (7 bases). The CDR3 runs to 15 residues. The germline V and J ends were trimmed by 5 bases and 2 bases, with 16 bases remaining between them. Germline CDR1 and CDR2: LNHDA and SQIVND (reference sequence). The chain's CDR3 is CASSPKGRGAYEQYF. DNA for the CDR3: TGTGCCAGTAGTCCCAAGGGCAGGGGGGCCTACGAGCAGTACTTC. Looking up the rest from reference TRBV19 and TRBJ2-7 gives the full variable domain: DGGITQSPKYLFRKEGQNVTLSCEQNLNHDAMYWYRQDPGQGLRLIYYSQIVNDFQKGDIAEGYSVSREKKESFPLTVTSAQKNPTAFYLCASSPKGRGAYEQYFGPGTRLTVT.

This clonotype was found a few times. This chain links TRBV2 with TRBJ1-4; no reliable D call. The V end lost 4 bases, the J end lost 6 bases, and 9 bases lay between the germline ends. The CDR3 totals 13 residues. CDR1 and CDR2 (germline): SNHLY, FYNNEI. CDR3 DNA sequence: TGTGCCAGCAGTGTTTCGGGATATGAAAAACTGTTTTTT. Its translation: CASSVSGYEKLFF.

The rearrangement links TRBV7-8 to TRBJ1-1; the D is unclear. The CDR3 covers 15 residues. Germline loops: CDR1 SGHVS, CDR2 FQNEAQ. The ends were cut back, 5 bases at V and 1 base at J, with 14 bases in the middle. The CDR3 here is CASSQGPMPNTEAFF. In DNA form, the CDR3 reads TGTGCCAGCAGCCAAGGACCGATGCCGAACACTGAAGCTTTCTTT.

This clonotype was found many times. The chain combines TRBV19 with TRBJ2-2; 8 bases line up with TRBD2. The CDR3 sequence is 16 residues long. The ends lost 5 bases at V and 6 bases at J; junction bases unmatched: 11. CDR1 LNHDA and CDR2 SQIVND come from the germline V gene (reference sequence). CDR3 coding DNA: TGTGCCAGTAGTGTCCCACTAGCGGCCAATCCCGGGGAGCTGTTTTTT. Its protein product is CASSVPLAANPGELFF.

The chain is built from TRBV12-3 or TRBV12-4 and TRBJ1-4, with 10 bases aligning to TRBD1. With 6 bases clipped from V and 3 bases from J, the junction kept 4 bases outside the gene matches. This CDR3 comprises 15 residues. The CDR3 DNA reads as TGTGCCAGCAGGGCCGGGACAGGGGCTAATGAAAAACTGTTTTTT. This sequence encodes CASRAGTGANEKLFF.

CDR3 in amino acids: CASSQGLAGVEVGELFF. The DNA of the CDR3 is TGCGCCAGCAGCCAAGGTCTAGCGGGAGTTGAGGTCGGGGAGCTGTTTTTT. The chain has TRBV4-3 and TRBJ2-2; 10 bases are shared with TRBD2. Germline V gene lookup returns CDR1 LGHNA and CDR2 YSLEER. The CDR3 has 17 amino acids. J lost 7 bases, V lost 1 base, and 9 bases had no gene match.

To note about this clonotype: A much larger clone lies one base from this, so it may be a read error. The chain couples TRBV29-1 to TRBJ2-7, with a possible D match to TRBD2 (5 bases). The CDR3 is 14 amino acids. Trimming removed 5 bases at V and 7 bases at J, with 21 bases between. Germline V gene lookup returns CDR1 SQVTM and CDR2 ANQGSEA. CDR3 residues: CSVTVSSERDEQYF. In DNA, the CDR3 is TGCAGCGTTACCGTGTCCTCGGAGAGGGATGAGCAGTACTTC.

The table lists this clonotype with a few counts. J is TRBJ2-5 and V is TRBV24-1, with a possible D match to TRBD2 (6 bases). Germline CDR1 is KGHDR and CDR2 is SFDVKD. V gave up 11 bases and J gave up 4 bases, with 19 bases separating them. The CDR3 contains 14 residues. The CDR3, as DNA: TGTGCCAAAAAGGTAGCGGCGGCAGTAGAGACCCAGTACTTC. This codes for CAKKVAAAVETQYF.

This clonotype was seen a handful of times. The genes are TRBV19 and TRBJ2-1, with D perhaps matching TRBD2 (6 bases). CDR1 is LNHDA and CDR2 is SQIVND in the germline V gene (reference sequence). This CDR3 spans 13 amino acids. Trimming shortened V by 7 bases and J by 8 bases, and 15 bases separated the two germline ends. CDR3 bases: TGTGCCAGTAAGGTGAGGGGAGGCGATGAGCAGTTCTTC. Its translation is CASKVRGGDEQFF. The whole variable domain, filled in from reference TRBV19 and TRBJ2-1, reads DGGITQSPKYLFRKEGQNVTLSCEQNLNHDAMYWYRQDPGQGLRLIYYSQIVNDFQKGDIAEGYSVSREKKESFPLTVTSAQKNPTAFYLCASKVRGGDEQFFGPGTRLTVL.

The chain uses TRBV10-3 and TRBJ2-1; perhaps TRBD1 as D (5 bases). The germline gives CDR1 ENHRY, CDR2 SYGVKD. The CDR3 loop spans 15 amino acids. V lost 3 bases and J lost 3, with 12 bases in between. In DNA, the CDR3 is TGTGCCATCAGTGACCGGCAGGGTCACTACAATGAGCAGTTCTTC. As protein: CAISDRQGHYNEQFF.

In DNA, the CDR3 is TGTGCCAGCAGCGTATCCACCAGCGGGACAGGGCGTGGATCTAATGAAAAACTGTTTTTT. Residues: CASSVSTSGTGRGSNEKLFF. The rearrangement uses TRBV9 and TRBJ1-4; 9 bases are a match to TRBD1. V lost 1 base to trimming and J lost 3 bases; unmatched junction nucleotides: 16. This CDR3 is 20 amino acids long. Germline CDR1 reads SGDLS; CDR2 reads YYNGEE. Drawing the rest from reference TRBV9 and TRBJ1-4, the complete variable domain is DSGVTQTPKHLITATGQRVTLRCSPRSGDLSVYWYQQSLDQGLQFLIQYYNGEERAKGNILERFSAQQFPDLHSELNLSSLELGDSALYFCASSVSTSGTGRGSNEKLFFGSGTQLSVL.

This clonotype showed up just once. One end of the junction varies from germline; a read error may be responsible. DNA for the CDR3: TGTGCCAGCAGTCCGGGACATCTTCGGAGCACAGATACGCAGTATTTT. Protein product: CASSPGHLRSTDTQYF. V and J are TRBV24-1 and TRBJ2-3; D may be TRBD1 (6 bases). CDR3 length: 16 residues. Per germline, CDR1 KGHDR and CDR2 SFDVKD.